This entry describes one T cell receptor beta chain. Generated by immunoSEQ multiplex PCR, the TCRdb table keeps only in-frame clones and is missing some. In the table there are several thousand clones, about 80% of which are singletons. Germline CDR1 SGHRS, CDR2 YFSETQ. V was pared by 0 bases and J by 0 bases, with 12 bases between. The CDR3 contains 16 residues. This sample is part of a study of T cells after somatic rescue of genetic block. The sequenced sample consisted of peripheral blood mononuclear cells (PBMCs). This chain uses TRBV5-1 with TRBJ1-1, with D perhaps matching TRBD1 (5 bases). The sequence derives from a boy between 10 and 17 years old. Here the CDR3 reads CASSLVEQGMNTEAFF. Here the CDR3 DNA reads TGCGCCAGCAGCTTGGTTGAGCAGGGTATGAACACTGAAGCTTTCTTT.